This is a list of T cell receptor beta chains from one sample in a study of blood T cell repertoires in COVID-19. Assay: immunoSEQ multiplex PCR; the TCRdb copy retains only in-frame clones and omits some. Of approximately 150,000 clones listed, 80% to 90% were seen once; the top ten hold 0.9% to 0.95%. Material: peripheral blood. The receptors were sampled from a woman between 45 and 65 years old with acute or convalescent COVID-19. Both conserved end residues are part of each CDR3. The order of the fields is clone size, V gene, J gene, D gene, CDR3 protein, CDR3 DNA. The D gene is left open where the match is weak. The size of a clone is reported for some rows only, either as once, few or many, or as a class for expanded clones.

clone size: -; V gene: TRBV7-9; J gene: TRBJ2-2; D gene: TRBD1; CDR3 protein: CASSIAGTGDYTGELFF; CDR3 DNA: TGTGCCAGCAGCATCGCCGGGACAGGGGACTACACCGGGGAGCTGTTTTTT
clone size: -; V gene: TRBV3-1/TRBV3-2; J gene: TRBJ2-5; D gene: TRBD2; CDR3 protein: CASSQDAGAETQYF; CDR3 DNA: TGTGCCAGCAGCCAAGACGCGGGAGCAGAGACCCAGTACTTC
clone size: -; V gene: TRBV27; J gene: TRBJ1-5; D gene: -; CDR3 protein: CASSHRVGNQPQHF; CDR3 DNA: TGTGCCAGCAGCCACAGGGTGGGTAATCAGCCCCAGCATTTT
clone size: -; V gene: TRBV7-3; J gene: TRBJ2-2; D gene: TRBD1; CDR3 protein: CASSRQGPTGELFF; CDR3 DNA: TGTGCCAGCAGCCGACAGGGCCCCACCGGGGAGCTGTTTTTT
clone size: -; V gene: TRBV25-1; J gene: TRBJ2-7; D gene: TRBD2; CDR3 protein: CASSEGLGLSYEQYF; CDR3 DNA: TGTGCCAGCAGTGAGGGGTTGGGACTATCCTACGAGCAGTACTTC
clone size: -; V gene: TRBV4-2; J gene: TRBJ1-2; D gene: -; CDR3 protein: CASSPQDEKDGYTF; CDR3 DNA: TGTGCCAGCAGCCCTCAGGATGAGAAGGATGGCTACACCTTC
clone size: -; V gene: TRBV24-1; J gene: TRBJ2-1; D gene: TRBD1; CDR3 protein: CATSDRDRGNNEQFF; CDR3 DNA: TGTGCCACCAGTGATCGGGACAGGGGGAACAATGAGCAGTTCTTC
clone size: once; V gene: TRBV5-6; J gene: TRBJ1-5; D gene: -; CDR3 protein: CASSLSPNQPQHF; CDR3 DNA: TGTGCCAGCAGCTTGAGCCCCAATCAGCCCCAGCATTTT
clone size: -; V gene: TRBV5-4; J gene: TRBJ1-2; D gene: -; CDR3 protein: CASSLFVGYYGYTF; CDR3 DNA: TGTGCCAGCAGCTTGTTCGTCGGGTACTATGGCTACACCTTC
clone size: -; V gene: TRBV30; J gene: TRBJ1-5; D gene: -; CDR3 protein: CAWGLHRDNQPQHF; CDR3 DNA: TGTGCCTGGGGCCTCCACAGGGACAATCAGCCCCAGCATTTT
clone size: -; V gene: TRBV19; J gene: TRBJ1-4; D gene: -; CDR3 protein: CASRGAGSEKLFF; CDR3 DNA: TGTGCCAGTAGGGGGGCAGGGAGTGAAAAACTGTTTTTT
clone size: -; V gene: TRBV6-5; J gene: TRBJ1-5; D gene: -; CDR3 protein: CASRSGVFNQPQHF; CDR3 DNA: TGTGCCAGCAGGTCGGGGGTTTTCAATCAGCCCCAGCATTTT